This TCR beta chain is drawn from a study of CD8 T cells in Susac syndrome. Study conclusions and caveats: The study recognized that the number of individuals in its TCR sequencing and HLA analysis was relatively small.

Reverse transcription of roughly 0.5 to 1 ug RNA was carried out with random hexamers. Amplification of the TCR beta CDR3 was carried out by immunoSEQ multiplex PCR, which spanned a total of 54 Vbeta and 13 Jbeta segments. From the immunoSEQ multiplex PCR reads, TCRdb called clonotypes with MiXCR, one entry per CDR3 protein. The data hold around 150,000 distinct CDR3 sequences, with just over 90% observed a single time. The T cells that were sequenced for TCR beta were CD8+ and CD4+ cells from blood. The controls, all healthy donors, were matched for age and sex. Comments on this clonotype: What it binds is unknown.

Germline V gene sequence: CDR1 SGDLS, CDR2 YYNGEE. The CDR3 length is 15 residues. The V gene end was trimmed by 0 bases and the J gene end by 8 bases; junction bases not matched to a gene: 5. The chain employs TRBV9 and TRBJ2-1, with TRBD2 identical over 10 bases. Sequences were obtained from CD4+ T cells from PBMCs. This clonotype was sampled from a human donor in good health. CDR3 amino acids: CASSVGLAGEYEQFF. In DNA, the CDR3 is TGTGCCAGCAGCGTAGGGCTAGCGGGGGAATATGAGCAGTTCTTC.